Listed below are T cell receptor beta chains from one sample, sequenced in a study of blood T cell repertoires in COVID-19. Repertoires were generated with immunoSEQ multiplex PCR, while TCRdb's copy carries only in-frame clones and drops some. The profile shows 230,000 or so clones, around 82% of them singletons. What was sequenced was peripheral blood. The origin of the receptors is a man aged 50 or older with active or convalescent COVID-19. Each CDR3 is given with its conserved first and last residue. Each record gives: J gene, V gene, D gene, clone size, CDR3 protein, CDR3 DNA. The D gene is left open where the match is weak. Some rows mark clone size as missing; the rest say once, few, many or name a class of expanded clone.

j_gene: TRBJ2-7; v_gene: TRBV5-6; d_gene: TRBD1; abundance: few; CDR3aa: CASSSGQGANYEQYF; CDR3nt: TGTGCCAGCAGCTCGGGACAGGGGGCGAACTACGAGCAGTACTTC
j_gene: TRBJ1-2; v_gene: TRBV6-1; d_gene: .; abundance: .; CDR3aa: CASSEALNYGYTF; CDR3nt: TGTGCCAGCAGTGAAGCCCTTAACTATGGCTACACCTTC
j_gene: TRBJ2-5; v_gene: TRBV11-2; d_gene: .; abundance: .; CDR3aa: CASSSRLVQETQYF; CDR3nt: TGTGCCAGCAGCTCCCGACTAGTCCAAGAGACCCAGTACTTC
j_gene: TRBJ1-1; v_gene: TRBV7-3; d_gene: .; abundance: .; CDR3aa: CASSLGGVTTEAFF; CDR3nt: TGTGCCAGCAGCCTAGGTGGAGTGACCACTGAAGCTTTCTTT
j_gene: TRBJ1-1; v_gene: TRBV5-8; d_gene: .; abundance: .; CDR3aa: CASSFPRAEAFF; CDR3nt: TGTGCCAGCAGTTTTCCGAGGGCTGAAGCTTTCTTT
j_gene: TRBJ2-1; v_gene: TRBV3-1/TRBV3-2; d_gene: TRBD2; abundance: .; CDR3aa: CASSRGLAGGLGEQFF; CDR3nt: TGTGCCAGCAGCCGTGGACTAGCGGGGGGGCTTGGTGAGCAGTTCTTC
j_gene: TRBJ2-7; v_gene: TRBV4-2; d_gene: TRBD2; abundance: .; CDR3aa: CASRASGGVYEQYF; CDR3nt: TGTGCCAGCAGAGCGAGCGGGGGGGTGTACGAGCAGTACTTC
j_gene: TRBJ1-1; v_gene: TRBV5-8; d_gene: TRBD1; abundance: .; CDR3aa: CASSPGTGEGTEAFF; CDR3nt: TGTGCCAGCAGCCCAGGGACAGGGGAGGGCACTGAAGCTTTCTTT
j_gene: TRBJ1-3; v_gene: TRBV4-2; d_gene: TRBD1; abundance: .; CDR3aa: CASSQRKDRAGNTIYF; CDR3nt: TGTGCCAGCAGCCAAAGAAAGGACAGGGCAGGAAACACCATATATTTT
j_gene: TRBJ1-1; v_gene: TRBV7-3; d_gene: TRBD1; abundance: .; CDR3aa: CASSAGTGHTEAFF; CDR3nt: TGTGCCAGCAGCGCCGGGACAGGGCACACTGAAGCTTTCTTT
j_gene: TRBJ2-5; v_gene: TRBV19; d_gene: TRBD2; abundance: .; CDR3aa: CASSASGVQETQYF; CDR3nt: TGTGCCAGTAGTGCTAGCGGAGTTCAAGAGACCCAGTACTTC
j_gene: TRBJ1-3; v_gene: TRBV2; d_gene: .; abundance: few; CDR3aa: CASSGAGNTIYF; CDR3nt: TGTGCCAGCAGTGGCGCTGGAAACACCATATATTTT
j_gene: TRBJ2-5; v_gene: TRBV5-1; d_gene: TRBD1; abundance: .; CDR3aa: CASTHRGQETQYF; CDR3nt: TGCGCCAGCACCCACAGGGGCCAAGAGACCCAGTACTTC
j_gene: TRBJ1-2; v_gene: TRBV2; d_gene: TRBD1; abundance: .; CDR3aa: CASSLPGTGGGGYTF; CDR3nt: TGTGCCAGCAGTCTCCCCGGGACAGGGGGAGGGGGCTACACCTTC
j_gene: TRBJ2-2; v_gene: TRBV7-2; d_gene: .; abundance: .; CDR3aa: CASSTKRVGLGELFF; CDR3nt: TGTGCCAGCAGCACGAAACGGGTGGGGCTCGGGGAGCTGTTTTTT
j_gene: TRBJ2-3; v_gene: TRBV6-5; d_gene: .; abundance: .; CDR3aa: CASQVRRSDTQYF; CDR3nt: TGTGCCAGTCAGGTTCGAAGGTCAGATACGCAGTATTTT
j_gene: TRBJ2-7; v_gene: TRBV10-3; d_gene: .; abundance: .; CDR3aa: CAISDTQDYEQYF; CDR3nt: TGTGCCATCAGCGACACACAAGACTACGAGCAGTACTTC
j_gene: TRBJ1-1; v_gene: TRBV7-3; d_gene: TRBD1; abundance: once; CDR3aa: CASSLLGQGGTEAFF; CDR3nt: TGTGCCAGCAGCCTCTTAGGACAGGGGGGCACTGAAGCTTTCTTT
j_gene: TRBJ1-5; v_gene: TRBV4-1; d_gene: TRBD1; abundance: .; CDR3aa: CASSQDGGQAYQPQHF; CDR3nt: TGCGCCAGCAGCCAAGATGGGGGACAGGCGTATCAGCCCCAGCATTTT
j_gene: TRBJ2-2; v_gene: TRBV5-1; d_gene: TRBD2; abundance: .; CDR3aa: CASSSTTSGGANGELFF; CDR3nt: TGCGCCAGCAGCTCCACCACTAGCGGGGGGGCGAACGGGGAGCTGTTTTTT
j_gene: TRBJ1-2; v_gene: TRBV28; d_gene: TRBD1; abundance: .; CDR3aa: CASIEGQGEGYTF; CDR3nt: TGTGCCAGCATCGAAGGTCAGGGGGAAGGCTACACCTTC
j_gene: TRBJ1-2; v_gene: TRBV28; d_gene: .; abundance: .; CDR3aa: CASSRNSGTTGYTF; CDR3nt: TGTGCCAGCAGTCGCAACTCCGGGACAACTGGCTACACCTTC
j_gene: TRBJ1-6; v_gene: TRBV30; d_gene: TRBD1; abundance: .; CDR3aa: CAWARLRGLNSPLHF; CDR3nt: TGTGCCTGGGCGCGTCTCAGGGGGCTTAATTCACCCCTCCACTTT